These 12 T cell receptor beta chains were all obtained from the same sample, sequenced in a study of identical twins. TCRdb reprocessed the 5' RACE reads with MiXCR, giving one entry per CDR3 protein. The sample holds about 280,000 distinct CDR3 sequences, about 8% seen once. These data were also reused for a study on yellow fever vaccine responses in identical twins.

Sequenced input: memory (CD45RO+) T cells sorted from blood. Every receptor here comes from a woman aged 18 to 35 in good health.

This clonotype came up a few times. The chain uses TRBV20-1 and TRBJ1-6; the D gene is possibly TRBD1 (5 bases). The germline CDR1 and CDR2 sequences are DFQATT and SNEGSKA (reference sequence). V was shortened by 6 bases and J by 10 bases, with 16 bases between the two germline ends. This CDR3 is 13 amino acids long. CDR3 coding DNA: TGCAGTGCCCGAGAGGGGTTGAAATCACCCCTCCACTTT. This gives the protein CSAREGLKSPLHF.

This clonotype was recorded at least ten times. This chain links TRBV27 with TRBJ2-7, with D perhaps TRBD2 (6 bases). Germline assignment: CDR1 MNHEY and CDR2 SMNVEV (reference sequence). The CDR3 length is 13 residues. The V end lost 5 bases, the J end lost 4 bases, and 12 bases lay between the germline ends. The CDR3 region is CASSPLGGYEQYF. The CDR3 DNA sequence: TGTGCCAGCAGTCCCTTGGGGGGTTACGAGCAGTACTTC.

This clonotype was picked up many times. The genes are TRBV5-1 and TRBJ2-1; no clear D gene. V lost 0 bases and J 9 bases, leaving 10 bases between the germline ends. CDR3 length: 13 amino acids. Germline-derived CDR1 and CDR2 are SGHRS and YFSETQ. The CDR3 reads CASSLGQAGEQFF. The CDR3 DNA reads TGCGCCAGCAGCTTGGGTCAGGCCGGTGAGCAGTTCTTC.

This clonotype was seen at least ten times. The V call is TRBV12-3 or TRBV12-4, the J call TRBJ2-7; 10 nucleotides line up with TRBD2. J was trimmed by 2 bases and V by 6 bases; bases with no gene match: 4. The CDR3 covers 14 residues. CDR3 sequence reads: CASSLGLATYEQYF. In DNA, the CDR3 is TGTGCCAGCAGCCTGGGACTAGCGACCTACGAGCAGTACTTC.

This clonotype was counted a few times. This chain joins TRBV29-1 and TRBJ1-1; no firm D call. With 3 bases removed from V and 2 bases from J, the gap between germline ends came to 10 bases. Germline loops: CDR1 SQVTM, CDR2 ANQGSEA. The CDR3 spans 13 residues. The DNA of the CDR3 is TGCAGCGTTGAGATACAGCCAAACACTGAAGCTTTCTTT. It specifies CSVEIQPNTEAFF.

This chain joins TRBV5-6 and TRBJ2-2, with D possibly called TRBD1 or TRBD2 (5 bases each). There are 13 residues in the CDR3. Per germline, CDR1 SGHDT and CDR2 YYEEEE. V was clipped by 6 bases and J by 5 bases, with 11 bases between them. CDR3 loop: CASNRGVTGELFF. In DNA form, the CDR3 reads TGTGCCAGCAATAGAGGGGTGACCGGGGAGCTGTTTTTT.

The chain carries TRBV6-1 and TRBJ2-3; the match to TRBD2 covers 7 bases. Looked up from germline, CDR1 is MNHNS and CDR2 is SASEGT. The J segment lost 1 base and the V segment lost 3 bases, leaving 1 base of the junction unmatched. The CDR3 contains 14 residues. CDR3 sequence (DNA): TGTGCCAGCAGTGAGGCGGGGGGCACAGATACGCAGTATTTT. Protein product: CASSEAGGTDTQYF.

This clonotype has only a few counts. The rearrangement uses TRBV6-5 and TRBJ2-7, with TRBD1 matching over 10 bases. Germline assignment: CDR1 MNHEY and CDR2 SVGAGI. The CDR3 sequence is 16 residues long. V dropped 0 bases and J dropped 4; count of bases not matched to a gene: 6. The CDR3 protein is CASSYSPGQGIYEQYF. CDR3 coding DNA: TGTGCCAGCAGTTACTCGCCGGGACAGGGGATATACGAGCAGTACTTC.

The chain employs TRBV20-1 and TRBJ2-1, with 8 nucleotides matching TRBD2. The CDR3 totals 14 residues. In germline, CDR1 is DFQATT, CDR2 SNEGSKA (reference sequence). Trimming removed 5 bases from V and 5 bases from J; junction bases left unmatched: 8. The CDR3 loop is CSAVSGRGDNEQFF. The CDR3 DNA reads TGCAGTGCTGTCAGCGGGAGAGGGGACAATGAGCAGTTCTTC.

This chain uses TRBV11-2 with TRBJ2-1; 9 positions match TRBD2. The CDR3 spans 18 residues. The V segment lost 0 bases and the J segment 1 base; nucleotides outside the gene matches: 7. Germline loops: CDR1 SGHAT, CDR2 FQNNGV. The CDR3 DNA reads as TGTGCCAGCAGCTTAGACCGCTTGCTAGCGGGATCCTACAATGAGCAGTTCTTC. This translates into CASSLDRLLAGSYNEQFF.

This clonotype was seen ten or more times. The rearrangement links TRBV7-2 to TRBJ2-7; 9 positions match TRBD2. The germline V gene has CDR1 SGHTA and CDR2 FQGNSA. The CDR3 has 14 residues. With V trimmed by 5 bases and J by 3 bases, 5 bases remained unmatched. The CDR3 region is CASSISGRGYEQYF. In nucleotides, the CDR3 is TGTGCCAGCAGCATTAGCGGGAGAGGCTACGAGCAGTACTTC.

This clonotype was seen only a few times. V is TRBV5-1 and J is TRBJ1-5; a possible D gene is TRBD1 (6 bases). There are 16 residues in the CDR3. V was trimmed by 5 bases and J by 1 base, leaving 16 bases between them. Per germline, CDR1 SGHRS and CDR2 YFSETQ. The CDR3 sequence: CASSPINRESNQPQHF. The CDR3 region has the DNA TGCGCCAGCAGTCCCATCAACAGGGAGAGCAATCAGCCCCAGCATTTT.